The 15 T cell receptor beta chains presented below share a single source sample, sequenced in a study of regulatory T cells in long-lasting Graves disease. The time point was: newly diagnosed GD, antithyroid drugs for less than 3 months. The TCR library was made from RNA that had been extracted from PBMCs in TRIzol. TCR beta libraries were built with iRepertoire HTBI primers and Arm-PCR of CDR3 regions. TCRdb analysed the multiplex PCR reads with MiXCR anew, one entry per CDR3 protein. The profile shows a few hundred thousand distinct CDR3 sequences, 16% of them singletons. These data also featured in a second study, about T cells in Graves' hyperthyroidism and ophthalmopathy.

The sequencing used peripheral blood mononuclear cells (PBMCs), collected at new diagnosis, from a patient treated with antithyroid drugs. Receptors originate from a woman under 30 with Graves disease.

Comment on this clonotype: This may be a read error: a much more frequent sequence differs by one nucleotide. The chain recombines TRBV7-9 with TRBJ2-2, with a weak D call TRBD1 (5 bases). The germline V gene encodes CDR1 SEHNR and CDR2 FQNEAQ (reference sequence). Trimming pared 6 bases from V and 6 bases from J, leaving 14 bases between. The CDR3 has 14 amino acids. The CDR3 bases are TGTGCCAGCAGTTTGAGCCAGGGATCCGGGGAGCTGTTTTTT. It encodes CASSLSQGSGELFF. The full variable domain, in which reference TRBV7-9 and TRBJ2-2 provide the parts outside the CDR3, is DTGVSQNPRHKITKRGQNVTFRCDPISEHNRLYWYRQTLGQGPEFLTYFQNEAQLEKSRLLSDRFSAERPKGSFSTLEIQRTEQGDSAMYLCASSLSQGSGELFFGEGSRLTVL.

This clonotype was seen a handful of times. J is TRBJ2-3 and V is TRBV28; 7 nucleotides match TRBD2. The CDR3 length is 14 residues. The V and J ends lost 8 bases and 1 base, in that order; junction bases with no gene match: 6. Germline V gives CDR1 MDHEN, CDR2 SYDVKM. Written as DNA, the CDR3 is TGTGCCAGCCGGGGGGTGGACGGCACAGATACGCAGTATTTT. Translated: CASRGVDGTDTQYF.

This chain joins TRBV2 and TRBJ2-1, with 9 bases that match TRBD2. Germline lookup yields CDR1 SNHLY and CDR2 FYNNEI. Trimming removed 6 bases from V and 0 bases from J; junction bases left unmatched: 6. The CDR3 spans 16 residues. CDR3 bases: TGTGCCAGCAGAGAAAGACTAGCGGACTCCTACAATGAGCAGTTCTTC. This codes for CASRERLADSYNEQFF.

This clonotype was observed many times. This rearrangement joins TRBV27 to TRBJ2-7; D perhaps matches TRBD1 (7 bases). Germline CDR1 and CDR2: MNHEY and SMNVEV (reference sequence). The CDR3 has 16 residues. The V gene lost 4 bases and the J gene lost 2 bases, with 18 bases spanning the gap. CDR3 sequence reads: CASSSLQGGRAYEQYF. DNA of the CDR3: TGTGCCAGCAGTTCGCTGCAGGGGGGTCGAGCCTACGAGCAGTACTTC.

This clonotype was observed at least ten times. The genes are TRBV12-3 or TRBV12-4 and TRBJ2-7; D is possibly TRBD1 (7 bases). Between the trimmed V and J ends, which lost 7 bases and 5 bases, there was a span of 18 bases. The CDR3 sequence is 14 residues long. This chain's CDR3 is CASTPGGSRHEQYF. CDR3 coding DNA: TGTGCCAGCACCCCAGGGGGGAGCAGGCACGAGCAGTACTTC.

In this sample, this clonotype turned up a few times. CDR3 residues: CSASIAGGPNEQFF. The DNA of the CDR3 is TGCAGTGCTAGTATAGCGGGAGGGCCCAATGAGCAGTTCTTC. V and J are TRBV20-1 and TRBJ2-1; 11 nucleotides agree with TRBD2. The germline gives CDR1 DFQATT, CDR2 SNEGSKA (reference sequence). Losses at the gene ends were 3 bases for V and 6 bases for J; bases not matched to a gene: 4. This CDR3 spans 14 amino acids.

This clonotype was detected ten times or more. This sequence joins TRBV2 and TRBJ1-3; D gene unclear. The CDR3 spans 13 residues. Germline CDR1 SNHLY, CDR2 FYNNEI. V lost 4 bases and J 0 bases, leaving 4 bases between the germline ends. The CDR3 here is CASSGPSGNTIYF. The CDR3 DNA reads as TGTGCCAGCAGTGGTCCCTCTGGAAACACCATATATTTT.

Only a few counts were recorded for this clonotype. V is TRBV6-6 and J is TRBJ1-2; TRBD1 agrees at 12 bases. CDR3 length: 18 residues. Trimming at V came to 0 bases and at J to 8 bases, leaving 13 bases not matched to a gene. Germline CDR1 is MNHNY and CDR2 is SVGAGI (reference sequence). The CDR3 sequence: CASSYSPGTGGVNGGYTF. Written as DNA, the CDR3 is TGTGCCAGCAGTTACTCGCCTGGGACAGGGGGCGTTAACGGGGGCTACACCTTC.

Worth noting for this clonotype: This may arise from a read error, as a much more abundant clone is one base away. J is TRBJ1-4 and V is TRBV27, with D maybe TRBD1 (5 bases). This CDR3 region has 14 residues. Germline V gene lookup returns CDR1 MNHEY and CDR2 SMNVEV (reference sequence). CDR3 region: CVSSLVWDAGKLFF. CDR3 DNA: TGTGTCAGCAGCCTAGTTTGGGACGCCGGAAAACTGTTTTTT.

This chain joins TRBV7-3 and TRBJ2-5; TRBD2 agrees at 7 bases. The CDR3 is made up of 13 amino acids. J was trimmed by 7 bases and V by 0 bases; bases with no gene match: 2. Germline CDR1 is SGHTA and CDR2 is FQGTGA. The chain's CDR3 is CASSLTQRGTQYF. The CDR3 region has the DNA TGTGCCAGCAGCTTAACCCAGCGGGGGACCCAGTACTTC.

The table lists this clonotype with many counts. The V call is TRBV27, the J call TRBJ1-2, with D possibly being TRBD1 (6 bases). CDR3 length: 15 residues. Germline CDR1 MNHEY, CDR2 SMNVEV (reference sequence). V was cut by 8 bases and J by 5 bases, with 21 bases left in between. CDR3 protein: CASRPSEGHRYGYTF. CDR3 DNA: TGTGCCAGCCGACCTTCGGAGGGACACCGATATGGCTACACCTTC.

A few counts support this clonotype. V and J are TRBV4-1 and TRBJ2-5, with 7 bases matching TRBD2. V dropped 3 bases and J dropped 0; count of bases not matched to a gene: 7. Germline V gene lookup returns CDR1 MGHRA and CDR2 YSYEKL. CDR3 length: 16 amino acids. CDR3 amino acids: CASSHPGLPDQETQYF. CDR3 DNA: TGCGCCAGCAGCCATCCGGGACTACCGGACCAAGAGACCCAGTACTTC.

This clonotype was found many times. V is TRBV9 and J is TRBJ1-6, with D tentatively TRBD1 (5 bases). The CDR3 covers 14 residues. Trimming stripped 2 bases from V and 7 bases from J, with 10 bases between. Germline V gives CDR1 SGDLS, CDR2 YYNGEE. This CDR3 reads CASSVGLANSPLHF. The CDR3 region has the DNA TGTGCCAGCAGCGTGGGACTTGCAAATTCACCCCTCCACTTT.

This clonotype was counted ten times or more. J is TRBJ2-5 and V is TRBV6-1, with a possible D match to TRBD1 (6 bases). The CDR3 consists of 15 residues. The germline V gene has CDR1 MNHNS and CDR2 SASEGT. V was trimmed by 4 bases and J by 2 bases, leaving 14 bases between them. The CDR3 DNA follows: TGTGCCAGCAGTGTCCAGGGGTACTCACAAGAGACCCAGTACTTC. It yields the protein CASSVQGYSQETQYF.

The table lists this clonotype with many counts. CDR3 sequence reads: CASSLEGSGTDTQYF. CDR3 bases: TGTGCCAGCAGCTTGGAGGGATCGGGTACAGATACGCAGTATTTT. The chain links TRBV5-6 to TRBJ2-3; D is ambiguous. V gave up 0 bases and J gave up 3 bases, with 11 bases separating them. Germline lookup yields CDR1 SGHDT and CDR2 YYEEEE. This CDR3 has 15 residues.